This T cell receptor beta chain came from a study of cytomegalovirus exposure and HLA in healthy donors. The study's findings and limits: Some TCR beta chains (about 180 of them) were listed as cytomegalovirus-associated. Indistinguishability led to the exclusion of some V segments, TRBV6-2 and TRBV6-3 included. A later look showed TCR association rates differing by HLA locus, highest for DRB1 and lowest for HLA-C.

The CDR3 sequence is 16 residues long. V lost 1 base and J lost 4; bases outside the gene matches: 9. Per germline, CDR1 LGHNA and CDR2 YSLEER. The PCR was carried out with 60 Vbeta primers and 13 Jbeta primers. Only in-frame clones appear in the TCRdb table, and some are missing; sequencing was by immunoSEQ multiplex PCR. Of 190,000 or so clones in the sample, less than 90% were seen once. This clone was seen only a few times. Its target is not known. This sequence joins TRBV4-3 and TRBJ1-2; the match to TRBD1 covers 7 bases. The sequence derives from a man aged 50-59 years in good health and CMV-seronegative. Sequenced sample: PBMCs. CDR3 DNA sequence: TGCGCCAGCAGCCAAGGAGGGGGCAGGGTTGGCTATGGCTACACCTTC. It codes for CASSQGGGRVGYGYTF.